The sequence of this T cell receptor (beta chain) was determined in a study of metastatic and nonmetastatic thyroid tumors. Study background: For malignant and benign thyroid patients, tumor or nodule tissue and blood were the sources whose repertoires were compared.

The V end lost 6 bases, the J end lost 1 base, and 12 bases lay between the germline ends. This CDR3 region has 14 residues. Study outcomes and limitations: Significantly greater TCR beta diversity was reportedly found in malignant thyroid tumors than in benign nodules (in blood and tumor).

Of note for this clone: Its target is not known.

Study processing details: Built for papillary thyroid cancer, a distant-metastasis classifier drew on CDR3 differences across clinicopathological groups. TCRdb used MiXCR to call clones anew from the PCR reads. The V and J calls reflect TCRdb's pipeline rather than the authors' work. The sample holds approximately 90,000 clones, around 9.2% seen once. None of the patients had undergone any treatment ahead of thyroid surgery. This clonotype originated in a female donor with papillary thyroid cancer or a benign thyroid nodule (not recorded which). Some clones in this sample may be carry-over from other donors' samples. Sample: blood. The V and J genes are TRBV12-3 or TRBV12-4 and TRBJ1-2; D is undetermined. In nucleotides, the CDR3 is TGTGCCAGCAGCTTCAGACGAGTTAACTATGGCTACACCTTC. The encoded protein is CASSFRRVNYGYTF.